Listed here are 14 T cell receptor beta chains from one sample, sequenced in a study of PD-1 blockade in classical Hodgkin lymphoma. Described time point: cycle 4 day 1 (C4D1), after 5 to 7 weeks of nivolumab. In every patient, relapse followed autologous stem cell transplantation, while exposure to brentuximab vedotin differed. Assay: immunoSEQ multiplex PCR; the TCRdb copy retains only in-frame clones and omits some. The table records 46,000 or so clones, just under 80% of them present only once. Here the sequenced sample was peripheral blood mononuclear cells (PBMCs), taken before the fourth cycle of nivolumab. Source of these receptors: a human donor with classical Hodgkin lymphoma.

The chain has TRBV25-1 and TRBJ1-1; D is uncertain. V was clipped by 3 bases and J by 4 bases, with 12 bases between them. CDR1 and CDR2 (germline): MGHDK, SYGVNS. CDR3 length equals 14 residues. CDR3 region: CASSDLLRGTEAFF. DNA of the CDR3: TGTGCCAGCAGTGATTTATTACGTGGCACTGAAGCTTTCTTT.

The CDR3 spells CASSVQGTTTNEKLFF. The DNA of the CDR3 is TGTGCCAGCAGCGTACAGGGCACCACAACTAATGAAAAACTGTTTTTT. This rearrangement joins TRBV7-9 to TRBJ1-4, with a possible D match to TRBD1 (6 bases). The CDR3 covers 16 residues. Trimming left V 5 bases short and J 0 bases short, with 13 bases between. Germline V CDR1 and CDR2: SEHNR, FQNEAQ (reference sequence).

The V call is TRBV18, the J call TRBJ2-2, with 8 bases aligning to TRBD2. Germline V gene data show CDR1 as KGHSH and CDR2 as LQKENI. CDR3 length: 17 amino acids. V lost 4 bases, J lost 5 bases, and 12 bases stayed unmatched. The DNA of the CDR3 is TGTGCCAGCTCACTGAACCCGGGACTAGGTGGAACCGGGGAGCTGTTTTTT. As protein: CASSLNPGLGGTGELFF.

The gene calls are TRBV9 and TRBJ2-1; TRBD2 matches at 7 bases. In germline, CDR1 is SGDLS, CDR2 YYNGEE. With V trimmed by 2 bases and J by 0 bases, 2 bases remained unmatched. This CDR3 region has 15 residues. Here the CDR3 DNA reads TGTGCCAGCAGCGTGGGGACTAACTCCTACAATGAGCAGTTCTTC. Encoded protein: CASSVGTNSYNEQFF.

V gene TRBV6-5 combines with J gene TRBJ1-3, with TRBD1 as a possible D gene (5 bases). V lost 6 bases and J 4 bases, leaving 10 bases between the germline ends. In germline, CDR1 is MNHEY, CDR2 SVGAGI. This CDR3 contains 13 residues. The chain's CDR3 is CASRRQQGNTIYF. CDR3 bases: TGTGCCAGCAGAAGACAGCAGGGAAACACCATATATTTT.

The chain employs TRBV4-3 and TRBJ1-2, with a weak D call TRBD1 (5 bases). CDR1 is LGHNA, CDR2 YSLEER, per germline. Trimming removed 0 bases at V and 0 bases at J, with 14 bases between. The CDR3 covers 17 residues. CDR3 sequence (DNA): TGCGCCAGCAGCCAAGATTGGGGGATCCCCTCTAACTATGGCTACACCTTC. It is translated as CASSQDWGIPSNYGYTF.

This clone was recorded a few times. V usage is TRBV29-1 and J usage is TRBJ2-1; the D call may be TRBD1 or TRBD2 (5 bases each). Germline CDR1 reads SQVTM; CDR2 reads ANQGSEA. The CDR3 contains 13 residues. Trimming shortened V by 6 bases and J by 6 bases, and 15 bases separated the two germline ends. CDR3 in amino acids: CSVAGTWSNEQFF. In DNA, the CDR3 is TGCAGCGTAGCCGGGACGTGGAGCAATGAGCAGTTCTTC.

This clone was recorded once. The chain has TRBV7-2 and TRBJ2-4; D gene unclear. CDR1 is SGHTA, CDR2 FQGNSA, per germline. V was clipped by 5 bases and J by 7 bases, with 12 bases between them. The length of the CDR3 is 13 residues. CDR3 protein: CASSAFESNIQYF. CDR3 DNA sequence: TGTGCCAGCAGCGCATTTGAATCTAACATTCAGTACTTC.

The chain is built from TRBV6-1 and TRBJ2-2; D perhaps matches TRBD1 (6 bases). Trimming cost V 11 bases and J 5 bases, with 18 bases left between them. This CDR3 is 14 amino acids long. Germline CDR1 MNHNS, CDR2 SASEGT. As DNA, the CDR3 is TGTGCCGGTGGAGTGACAGGAGGAACCGGGGAGCTGTTTTTT. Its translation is CAGGVTGGTGELFF.

As DNA, the CDR3 is TGTGCCAGCAGCAAAGCCCTCGGGAGGCCCGACACTGAAGCTTTCTTT. This encodes CASSKALGRPDTEAFF. The chain couples TRBV21-1 to TRBJ1-1. TRBV21-1 is classified as a pseudogene. The CDR3 is 16 residues long.

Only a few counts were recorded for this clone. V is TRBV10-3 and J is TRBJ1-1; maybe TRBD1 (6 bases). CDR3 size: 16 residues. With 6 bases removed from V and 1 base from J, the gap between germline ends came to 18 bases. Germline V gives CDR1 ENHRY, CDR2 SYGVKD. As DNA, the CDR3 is TGTGCCATCAGCCCCGACAGGACGCGGGCGAACACTGAAGCTTTCTTT. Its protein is CAISPDRTRANTEAFF.

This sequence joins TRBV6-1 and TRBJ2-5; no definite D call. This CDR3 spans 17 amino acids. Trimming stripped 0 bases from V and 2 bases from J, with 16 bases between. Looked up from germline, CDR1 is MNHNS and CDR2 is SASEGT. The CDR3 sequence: CASSEALLFASQETQYF. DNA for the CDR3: TGTGCCAGCAGTGAAGCGCTTCTTTTCGCTAGTCAAGAGACCCAGTACTTC.

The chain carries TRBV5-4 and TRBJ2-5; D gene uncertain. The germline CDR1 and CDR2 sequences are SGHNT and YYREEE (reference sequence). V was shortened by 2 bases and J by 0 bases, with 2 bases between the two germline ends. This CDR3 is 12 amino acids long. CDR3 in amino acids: CASSFHQETQYF. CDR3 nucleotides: TGTGCCAGCAGCTTCCACCAAGAGACCCAGTACTTC.

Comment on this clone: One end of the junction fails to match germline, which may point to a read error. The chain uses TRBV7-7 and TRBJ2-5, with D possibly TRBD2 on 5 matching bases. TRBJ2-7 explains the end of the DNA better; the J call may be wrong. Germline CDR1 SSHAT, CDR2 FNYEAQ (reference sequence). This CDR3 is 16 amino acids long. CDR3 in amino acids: CASNPLLARSSYEQYF. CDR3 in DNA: TGTGCTAGCAACCCGTTGTTAGCGAGGAGCTCCTACGAGCAGTACTTC.